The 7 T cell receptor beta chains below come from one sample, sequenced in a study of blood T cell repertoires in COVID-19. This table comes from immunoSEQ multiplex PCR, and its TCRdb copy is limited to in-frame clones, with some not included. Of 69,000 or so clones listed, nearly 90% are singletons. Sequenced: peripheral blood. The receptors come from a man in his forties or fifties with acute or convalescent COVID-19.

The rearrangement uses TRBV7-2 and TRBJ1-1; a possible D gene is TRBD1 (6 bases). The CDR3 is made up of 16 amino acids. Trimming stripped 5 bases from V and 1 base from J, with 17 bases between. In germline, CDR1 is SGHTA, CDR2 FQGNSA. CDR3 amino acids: CASSPSGVWRNTEAFF. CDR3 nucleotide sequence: TGTGCCAGCAGCCCCTCAGGGGTTTGGCGGAACACTGAAGCTTTCTTT.

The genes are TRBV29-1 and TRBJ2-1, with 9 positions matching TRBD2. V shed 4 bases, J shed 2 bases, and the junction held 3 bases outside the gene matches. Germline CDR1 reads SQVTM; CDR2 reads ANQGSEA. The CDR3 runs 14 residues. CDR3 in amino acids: CSVGTSEPYNEQFF. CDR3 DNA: TGCAGCGTTGGGACTAGCGAGCCCTACAATGAGCAGTTCTTC.

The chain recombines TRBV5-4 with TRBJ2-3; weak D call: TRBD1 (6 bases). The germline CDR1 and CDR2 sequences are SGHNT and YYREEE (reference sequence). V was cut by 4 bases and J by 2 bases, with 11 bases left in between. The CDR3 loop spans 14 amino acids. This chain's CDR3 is CASSQGQSTDTQYF. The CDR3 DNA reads TGTGCCAGCAGCCAGGGGCAGTCCACAGATACGCAGTATTTT.

The CDR3 reads CASSALTGTTEAFF. The DNA for the CDR3 is TGTGCCAGCAGCGCATTGACAGGGACGACTGAAGCTTTCTTT. The chain is built from TRBV11-2 and TRBJ1-1; 7 bases line up with TRBD1. The CDR3 runs 14 residues. J lost 5 bases, V lost 5 bases, and 8 bases had no gene match. Germline V gene data show CDR1 as SGHAT and CDR2 as FQNNGV.

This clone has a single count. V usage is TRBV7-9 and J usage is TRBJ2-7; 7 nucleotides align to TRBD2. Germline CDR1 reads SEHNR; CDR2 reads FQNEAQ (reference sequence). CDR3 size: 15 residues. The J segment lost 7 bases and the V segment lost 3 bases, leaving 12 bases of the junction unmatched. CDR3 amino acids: CASSFPTGLTGEQYF. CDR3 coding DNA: TGTGCCAGCAGCTTCCCGACGGGACTAACGGGTGAGCAGTACTTC.

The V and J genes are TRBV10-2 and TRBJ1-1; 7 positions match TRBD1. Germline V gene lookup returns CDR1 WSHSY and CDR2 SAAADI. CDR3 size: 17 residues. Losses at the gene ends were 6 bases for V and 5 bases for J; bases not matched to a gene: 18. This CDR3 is CASRARQGRTPETEAFF. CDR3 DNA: TGCGCCAGCAGGGCCAGACAGGGAAGGACCCCCGAAACTGAAGCTTTCTTT.

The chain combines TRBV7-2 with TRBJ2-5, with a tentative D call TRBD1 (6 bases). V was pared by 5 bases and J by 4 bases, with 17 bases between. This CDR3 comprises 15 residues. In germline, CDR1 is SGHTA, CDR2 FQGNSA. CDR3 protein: CASSPRIQGRETQYF. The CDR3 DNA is TGTGCCAGCAGCCCCAGAATACAGGGCCGAGAGACCCAGTACTTC.